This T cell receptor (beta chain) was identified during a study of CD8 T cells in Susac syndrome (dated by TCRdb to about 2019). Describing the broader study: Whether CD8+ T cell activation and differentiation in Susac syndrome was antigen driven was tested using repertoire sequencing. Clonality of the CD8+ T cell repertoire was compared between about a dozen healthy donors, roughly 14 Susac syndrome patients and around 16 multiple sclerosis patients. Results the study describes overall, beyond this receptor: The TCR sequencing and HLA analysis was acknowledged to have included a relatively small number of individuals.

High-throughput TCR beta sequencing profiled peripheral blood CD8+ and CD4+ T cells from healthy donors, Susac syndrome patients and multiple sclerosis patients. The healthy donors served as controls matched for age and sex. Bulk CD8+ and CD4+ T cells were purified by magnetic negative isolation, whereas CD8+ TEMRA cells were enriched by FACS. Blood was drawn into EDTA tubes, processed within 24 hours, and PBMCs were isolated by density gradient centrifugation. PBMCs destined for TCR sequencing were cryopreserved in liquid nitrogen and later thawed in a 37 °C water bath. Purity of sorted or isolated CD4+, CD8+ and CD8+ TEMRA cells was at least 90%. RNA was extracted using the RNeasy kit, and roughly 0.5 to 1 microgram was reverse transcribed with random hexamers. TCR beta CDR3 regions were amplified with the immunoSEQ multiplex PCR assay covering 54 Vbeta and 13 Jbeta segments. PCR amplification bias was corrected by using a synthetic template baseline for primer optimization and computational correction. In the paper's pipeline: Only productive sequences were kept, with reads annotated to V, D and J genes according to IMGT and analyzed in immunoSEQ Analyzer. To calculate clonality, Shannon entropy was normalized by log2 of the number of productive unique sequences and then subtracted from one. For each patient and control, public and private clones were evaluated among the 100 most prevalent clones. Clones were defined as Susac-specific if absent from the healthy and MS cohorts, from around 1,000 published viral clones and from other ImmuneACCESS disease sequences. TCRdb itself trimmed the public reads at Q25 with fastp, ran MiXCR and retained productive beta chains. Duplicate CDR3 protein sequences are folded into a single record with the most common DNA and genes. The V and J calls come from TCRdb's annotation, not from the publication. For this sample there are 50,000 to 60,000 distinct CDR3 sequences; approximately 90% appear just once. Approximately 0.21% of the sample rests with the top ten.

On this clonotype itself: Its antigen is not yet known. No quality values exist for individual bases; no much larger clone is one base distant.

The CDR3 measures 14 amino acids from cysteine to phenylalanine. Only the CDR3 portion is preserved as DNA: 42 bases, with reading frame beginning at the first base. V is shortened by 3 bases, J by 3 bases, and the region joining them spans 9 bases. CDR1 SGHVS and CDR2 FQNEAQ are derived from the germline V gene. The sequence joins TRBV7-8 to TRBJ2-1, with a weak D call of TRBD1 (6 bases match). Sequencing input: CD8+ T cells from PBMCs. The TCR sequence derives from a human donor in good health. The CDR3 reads CASSFMDSYNEQFF. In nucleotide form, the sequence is TGTGCCAGCAGCTTTATGGACAGCTACAATGAGCAGTTCTTC. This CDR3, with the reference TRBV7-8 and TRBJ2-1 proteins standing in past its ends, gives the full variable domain GAGVSQSPRYKVAKRGQDVALRCDPISGHVSLFWYQQALGQGPEFLTYFQNEAQLDKSGLPSDRFFAERPEGSVSTLKIQRTQQEDSAVYLCASSFMDSYNEQFFGPGTRLTVL.